This is a list of T cell receptor beta chains from one sample in a study of cytomegalovirus exposure and HLA in healthy donors. The protocol was immunoSEQ multiplex PCR, while the TCRdb copy is restricted to in-frame clones and leaves out a portion. Of 200,000 to 250,000 clones in the sample, about 75% were seen once. Sequences were obtained from PBMCs. All receptors come from a man aged 18 to 29 in good health and CMV-seronegative. CDR3s include the opening cysteine and the closing phenylalanine or tryptophan. D genes are given only for firm matches. Where a row states a size, it is once, few, many or the class of an expanded clone; other rows omit it.

len,abundance,v_gene,d_gene,j_gene,CDR3aa,CDR3nt
17,-,TRBV9,-,TRBJ1-1,CASSVARILSPNTEAFF,TGTGCCAGCAGCGTAGCCAGGATCTTGTCGCCGAACACTGAAGCTTTCTTT
12,-,TRBV9,-,TRBJ2-3,CASSSQGGTQYF,TGTGCCAGCAGCTCCCAGGGGGGTACGCAGTATTTT
14,-,TRBV21-1,-,TRBJ2-7,CASSNGTTLYEQYF,TGTGCCAGCAGCAACGGGACTACCCTCTACGAGCAGTACTTC
15,-,TRBV5-1,TRBD1,TRBJ1-2,CASSLTPTGVGGYTF,TGCGCCAGCAGCTTGACCCCGACAGGGGTCGGTGGCTACACCTTC
15,-,TRBV2,-,TRBJ2-3,CASSGQSTSTDTQYF,TGTGCCAGCAGTGGACAGTCCACTAGCACAGATACGCAGTATTTT
16,few,TRBV5-1,-,TRBJ1-6,CASSLMGDYYNSPLHF,TGCGCCAGCAGCTTGATGGGGGACTACTATAATTCACCCCTCCACTTT
16,-,TRBV9,TRBD2,TRBJ2-1,CASSPPSGGSYNEQFF,TGTGCCAGCAGCCCCCCTAGCGGGGGTTCCTACAATGAGCAGTTCTTC
17,-,TRBV5-1,TRBD1,TRBJ1-1,CASSLGPYRGPNTEAFF,TGCGCCAGCAGCTTGGGCCCCTACAGGGGACCTAACACTGAAGCTTTCTTT
15,-,TRBV19,TRBD1,TRBJ1-2,CASSIAETGSSGYTF,TGTGCCAGTAGTATAGCGGAGACAGGGTCTTCTGGCTACACCTTC
16,-,TRBV28,-,TRBJ2-7,CASSLWNRLSSYEQYF,TGTGCCAGCAGTTTATGGAACCGCCTTAGCTCCTACGAGCAGTACTTC
14,-,TRBV30,-,TRBJ1-1,CACLGTPSNTEAFF,TGTGCCTGCTTGGGCACTCCATCGAACACTGAAGCTTTCTTT
13,-,TRBV7-6,-,TRBJ2-7,CASSQGTTYEQYF,TGTGCCAGCAGCCAAGGGACAACCTACGAGCAGTACTTC
16,-,TRBV5-1,-,TRBJ1-3,CASSSATVTSGNTIYF,TGCGCCAGCAGCTCTGCGACAGTTACCTCTGGAAACACCATATATTTT
15,-,TRBV5-6,TRBD2,TRBJ2-1,CASSSAGLGTDEQFF,TGTGCCAGCAGCTCGGCGGGACTAGGGACGGATGAGCAGTTCTTC
16,-,TRBV11-3,TRBD2,TRBJ2-2,CASSLGPVGGTGELFF,TGTGCCAGCAGCTTAGGTCCCGTCGGGGGGACCGGGGAGCTGTTTTTT
18,-,TRBV5-1,TRBD2,TRBJ2-5,CASSLGLAGAPYQETQYF,TGCGCCAGCAGCCTAGGACTAGCGGGGGCCCCGTACCAAGAGACCCAGTACTTC
13,-,TRBV10-3,-,TRBJ2-7,CAIRRTPAYEQYF,TGCGCCATCAGGAGGACACCCGCCTACGAGCAGTACTTC
15,-,TRBV27,TRBD1,TRBJ1-4,CASSLGTGGWEKLFF,TGTGCCAGCAGTTTAGGAACAGGGGGCTGGGAAAAACTGTTTTTT
15,-,TRBV19,TRBD1,TRBJ1-1,CASSVQGFMNTEAFF,TGTGCCAGTAGTGTACAGGGGTTCATGAACACTGAAGCTTTCTTT
16,-,TRBV4-3,TRBD2,TRBJ2-7,CASSQETSGFPYEQYF,TGCGCCAGCAGCCAAGAGACTAGCGGGTTCCCCTACGAGCAGTACTTC
16,many,TRBV6-6,TRBD2,TRBJ2-2,CASSYLLAGNTGELFF,TGTGCCAGCAGTTACCTGCTAGCGGGAAACACCGGGGAGCTGTTTTTT
13,few,TRBV5-1,TRBD1,TRBJ2-7,CASSLGQGDEQYF,TGCGCCAGCAGCTTGGGACAGGGTGACGAGCAGTACTTC
14,-,TRBV23-1,-,TRBJ1-1,CASRLPLGDTEAFF,TGCGCCAGCAGGCTGCCCCTAGGGGACACTGAAGCTTTCTTT
17,-,TRBV7-2,TRBD1,TRBJ2-2,CASSSYPGQGNTGELFF,TGTGCCAGCAGCTCTTACCCGGGACAGGGCAACACCGGGGAGCTGTTTTTT
15,-,TRBV11-2,-,TRBJ1-2,CASSPTGISPYGYTF,TGTGCCAGCAGCCCTACAGGGATTAGTCCCTATGGCTACACCTTC
13,once,TRBV7-9,TRBD1,TRBJ2-7,CAGSTGTDYEQYF,TGTGCCGGATCGACAGGGACGGACTACGAGCAGTACTTC
15,-,TRBV7-9,TRBD2,TRBJ2-7,CASSAGLAGAYEQYF,TGTGCCAGCAGCGCTGGACTAGCGGGAGCTTACGAGCAGTACTTC
17,-,TRBV4-1,TRBD2,TRBJ2-6,CASSLGLAGVGANVLTF,TGCGCCAGCAGCCTGGGACTAGCGGGGGTTGGGGCCAACGTCCTGACTTTC
16,-,TRBV18,TRBD1,TRBJ1-3,CASSPGQGAGGNTIYF,TGTGCCAGCTCACCGGGACAGGGGGCTGGAGGAAACACCATATATTTT
12,-,TRBV30,TRBD2,TRBJ2-3,CAWRRLAGSQYF,TGTGCCTGGAGAAGACTAGCGGGGTCGCAGTATTTT
16,few,TRBV9,TRBD2,TRBJ2-2,CAIPSLAGGNTGELFF,TGTGCCATCCCATCTCTAGCGGGAGGGAACACCGGGGAGCTGTTTTTT
18,-,TRBV7-9,TRBD1,TRBJ2-2,CASSLESYGQGWTGELFF,TGTGCCAGCAGCTTAGAGTCTTATGGACAGGGTTGGACCGGGGAGCTGTTTTTT
15,-,TRBV6-1,-,TRBJ2-6,CASSLDPSGANVLTF,TGTGCCAGCAGTCTAGACCCCTCTGGGGCCAACGTCCTGACTTTC
15,few,TRBV11-2,TRBD2,TRBJ2-1,CASSSGLAGYNEQFF,TGTGCCAGCAGCTCAGGACTAGCGGGATACAATGAGCAGTTCTTC
14,-,TRBV27,TRBD2,TRBJ2-7,CASRLAGGVREQYF,TGTGCCAGCAGGTTAGCGGGAGGAGTTCGGGAGCAGTACTTC
17,-,TRBV5-5,-,TRBJ1-5,CASSFRVIGPSNQPQHF,TGTGCCAGCAGCTTCAGGGTGATAGGACCTAGCAATCAGCCCCAGCATTTT
16,-,TRBV6-6,-,TRBJ1-5,CASSYSDGASNQPQHF,TGTGCCAGCAGTTACTCAGACGGAGCGAGCAATCAGCCCCAGCATTTT
15,-,TRBV6-5,TRBD2,TRBJ2-7,CASSYGLAGDYEQYF,TGTGCCAGCAGCTATGGACTAGCGGGAGATTACGAGCAGTACTTC
15,few,TRBV6-4,-,TRBJ2-2,CASSPANQGPGELFF,TGTGCCAGCAGTCCCGCAAATCAGGGCCCCGGGGAGCTGTTTTTT
16,-,TRBV5-1,TRBD2,TRBJ2-4,CASRRLAGGSKNIQYF,TGCGCCAGCAGGAGACTAGCGGGAGGGTCCAAAAACATTCAGTACTTC
14,few,TRBV6-6,-,TRBJ1-3,CASSPSGAGNTIYF,TGTGCCAGCAGTCCCTCAGGCGCTGGAAACACCATATATTTT
15,-,TRBV15,-,TRBJ2-3,CATSNLGSITDTQYF,TGTGCCACCAGCAACCTCGGGAGTATAACAGATACGCAGTATTTT
15,once,TRBV28,-,TRBJ2-2,CASTPGTGRRGELFF,TGTGCCAGCACCCCTGGTACAGGGCGCCGCGGGGAGCTGTTTTTT
14,once,TRBV9,-,TRBJ1-6,CASSNINYNSPLHF,TGTGCCAGCAGCAACATTAACTATAATTCACCCCTCCACTTT
14,-,TRBV30,TRBD1,TRBJ1-2,CAWRQQGGFYGYTF,TGTGCCTGGAGACAACAGGGGGGTTTCTATGGCTACACCTTC
12,-,TRBV7-2,-,TRBJ2-7,CASSLAAVEQYF,TGTGCCAGCAGCTTAGCAGCGGTCGAGCAGTACTTC
13,-,TRBV7-6,-,TRBJ1-1,CASSYAGNTEAFF,TGTGCCAGCAGCTACGCAGGGAACACTGAAGCTTTCTTT
12,-,TRBV4-3,TRBD2,TRBJ2-7,CASSLWGGEQYF,TGCGCCAGCAGCCTATGGGGGGGCGAGCAGTACTTC
15,-,TRBV7-9,TRBD1,TRBJ2-3,CASSFETGATDTQYF,TGTGCCAGCAGCTTCGAGACAGGGGCAACAGATACGCAGTATTTT
16,-,TRBV5-1,TRBD2,TRBJ2-5,CASSFSSGGFSETQYF,TGCGCCAGCAGCTTCTCTAGCGGGGGGTTTTCGGAGACCCAGTACTTC
15,-,TRBV11-3,TRBD2,TRBJ2-7,CASSAGVGSSYEQYF,TGTGCCAGCAGCGCGGGAGTTGGAAGCTCCTACGAGCAGTACTTC
16,-,TRBV7-2,-,TRBJ2-5,CASSKGVGGGEETQYF,TGTGCCAGCAGCAAGGGGGTTGGGGGAGGGGAGGAGACCCAGTACTTC
13,-,TRBV30,-,TRBJ2-7,CAWTGVGSYEQYF,TGTGCCTGGACAGGGGTCGGGTCCTACGAGCAGTACTTC
15,-,TRBV6-5,TRBD1,TRBJ1-2,CASSYSPTGNYGYTF,TGTGCCAGCAGTTACTCACCGACAGGGAACTATGGCTACACCTTC
17,-,TRBV19,-,TRBJ2-7,CASSIDYRQVVSYEQYF,TGTGCCAGTAGTATAGATTACCGACAGGTTGTCTCCTACGAGCAGTACTTC
14,-,TRBV11-3,-,TRBJ2-4,CASSLNRVGNIQYF,TGTGCCAGCAGCCTAAACAGGGTAGGAAACATTCAGTACTTC
15,few,TRBV6-5,-,TRBJ1-6,CASSLRGGYNSPLHF,TGTGCCAGCAGTTTGCGGGGGGGATATAATTCACCCCTCCACTTT
17,-,TRBV4-2,TRBD2,TRBJ2-2,CASSQGPGGQNTGELFF,TGTGCCAGCAGCCAGGGGCCGGGGGGGCAGAACACCGGGGAGCTGTTTTTT
15,-,TRBV2,TRBD1,TRBJ2-2,CASSEPTGRPGELFF,TGTGCCAGCAGTGAACCGACAGGGCGCCCCGGGGAGCTGTTTTTT
19,-,TRBV7-9,TRBD2,TRBJ2-1,CASSPTRAGGQWQYNEQFF,TGTGCCAGCAGCCCGACGCGAGCGGGGGGGCAGTGGCAGTACAATGAGCAGTTCTTC